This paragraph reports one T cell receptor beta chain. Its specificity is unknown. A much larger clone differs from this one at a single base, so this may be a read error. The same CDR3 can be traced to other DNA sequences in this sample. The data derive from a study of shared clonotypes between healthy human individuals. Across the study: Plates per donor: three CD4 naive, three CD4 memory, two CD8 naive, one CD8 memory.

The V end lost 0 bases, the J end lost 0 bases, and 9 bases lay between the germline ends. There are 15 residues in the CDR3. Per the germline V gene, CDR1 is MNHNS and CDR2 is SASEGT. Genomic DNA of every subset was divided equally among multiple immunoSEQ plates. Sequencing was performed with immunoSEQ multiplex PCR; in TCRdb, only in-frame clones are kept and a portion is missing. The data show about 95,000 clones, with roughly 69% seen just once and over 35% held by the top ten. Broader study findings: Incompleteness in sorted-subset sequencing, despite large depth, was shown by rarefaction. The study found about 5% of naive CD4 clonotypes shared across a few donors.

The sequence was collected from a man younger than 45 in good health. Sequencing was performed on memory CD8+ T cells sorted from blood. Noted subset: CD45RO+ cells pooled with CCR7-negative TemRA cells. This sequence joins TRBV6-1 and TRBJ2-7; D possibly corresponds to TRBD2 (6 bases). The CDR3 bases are TGTGCCAGCAGTGAAGCACTAGCAGGCTCCTACGAGCAGTACTTC. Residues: CASSEALAGSYEQYF.